The entry that follows covers one TCR beta chain sequence. Profiled with immunoSEQ multiplex PCR; TCRdb holds only in-frame clones, not every one. The sample lists 60,000 or so clones, approximately 91% occurring once. These data come from a study of control samples from healthy donors and cancer patients. Germline values: CDR1 KGHDR, CDR2 SFDVKD. The CDR3 runs 13 residues. V gave up 5 bases and J gave up 5 bases, with 9 bases separating them. This sequence joins TRBV24-1 and TRBJ2-1, with D unresolved. Sample: blood. This sequence originates from a man between 50 and 59 years old in good health. Here the CDR3 DNA reads TGTGCCACCAGTGGGAGCCACGACAATGAGCAGTTCTTC. Translating it yields CATSGSHDNEQFF.